The following is a T cell receptor beta chain sequence with its context. Its specificity is not known. The data derive from a study of blood T cells in healthy people across ages. Study-wide findings and caveats: With naive T cell percentage, TCR beta diversity showed a strong correlation. Compared with aged donors, long-lived donors showed fewer expanded clones, suggesting selection.

Trimming removed 5 bases from V and 7 bases from J, with 8 bases in between. Per the germline V gene, CDR1 is SGHRS and CDR2 is YFSETQ. This CDR3 comprises 11 residues. Per sample, extraction of total RNA gave at least 5 micrograms in every case. A second PCR, run for about 6 to 11 cycles, used a sample-barcoded 5' primer plus a J-beta primer mix. Every molecule of cDNA carried a tag from a template-switch adaptor with 12 random nucleotides. TCRdb reanalysed the 5' RACE reads using MiXCR and keeps one entry per CDR3 protein. Here the sample spans 700,000 to 950,000 distinct CDR3 sequences, roughly 50% being singletons.

The rearrangement links TRBV5-1 to TRBJ2-3; no clear D. Specimen: blood. The source of this sequence is a man aged 25 to 40 in good health. The CDR3 is CASRGGNTQYF. In DNA, the CDR3 is TGCGCCAGCAGAGGCGGAAATACGCAGTATTTT.